The text below deals with one T cell receptor (beta chain). The antigen remains undetermined. This specimen comes from a study of T cells after yellow fever vaccination. Across the study: With SMART-Seq v4 Ultra Low Input, the fractions containing low cell numbers were prepared. Study results and limitations: Subsequent to the booster, the majority of primary-vaccination clones reappeared (96% CD4, 85% to 90% CD8).

5'RACE template switching generated TCR cDNA, adding a universal primer site and UMIs. A single record per CDR3 protein comes from TCRdb applying MiXCR to the 5' RACE reads. The sample has around 310,000 distinct CDR3 sequences; approximately 3.9% are singletons. Here the sequenced sample was PBMCs, taken on the day of the yellow fever booster vaccination. The TCR comes from a man aged 18 to 30 who received the YFV17D yellow fever vaccine.

The CDR3 protein is CASSPKARETQYF. The CDR3 DNA reads TGTGCCAGCAGCCCTAAAGCCCGGGAGACCCAGTACTTC. This chain joins TRBV11-2 and TRBJ2-5; no reliable D call. V was clipped by 5 bases and J by 5 bases, with 12 bases between them. CDR3 length equals 13 residues. In germline, CDR1 is SGHAT, CDR2 FQNNGV.